This paragraph reports one T cell receptor (beta chain). Its antigen is not known. The CDR3 is made up of 15 amino acids. Germline-derived CDR1 and CDR2 are SGHTA and FQGNSA. V lost 3 bases, J lost 1 base, and 10 bases lay in between. This specimen comes from a study of cytomegalovirus exposure and HLA in healthy donors. The study ran its PCR with 60 Vbeta and 13 Jbeta primers. TCRdb keeps only in-frame clones here, not all; method: immunoSEQ multiplex PCR. Here the sample table reports under 200,000 clones. Study results and limitations: Several of the most significant clusters appeared, in a later analysis, to be linked to common viral pathogens.

The rearrangement links TRBV7-2 to TRBJ1-5; tentatively, D is TRBD1 (6 bases). The sample taken for sequencing was PBMCs. The clonotype was recovered from a man younger than 45 in good health and CMV-seronegative. The CDR3 DNA follows: TGTGCCAGCAGCTTCCAAGGACAGAGCAATCAGCCCCAGCATTTT. Its translation is CASSFQGQSNQPQHF.